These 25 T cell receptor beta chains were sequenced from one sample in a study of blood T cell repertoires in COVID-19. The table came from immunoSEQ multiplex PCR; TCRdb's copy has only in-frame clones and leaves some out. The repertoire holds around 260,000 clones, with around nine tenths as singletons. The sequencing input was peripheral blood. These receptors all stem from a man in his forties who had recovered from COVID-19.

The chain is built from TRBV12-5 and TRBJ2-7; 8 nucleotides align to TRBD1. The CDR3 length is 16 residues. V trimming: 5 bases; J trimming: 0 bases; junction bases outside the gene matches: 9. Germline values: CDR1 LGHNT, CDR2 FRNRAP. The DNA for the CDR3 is TGTGCTAGTGGTGATCAGGGGGCGTCGAGCTCCTACGAGCAGTACTTC. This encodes CASGDQGASSSYEQYF.

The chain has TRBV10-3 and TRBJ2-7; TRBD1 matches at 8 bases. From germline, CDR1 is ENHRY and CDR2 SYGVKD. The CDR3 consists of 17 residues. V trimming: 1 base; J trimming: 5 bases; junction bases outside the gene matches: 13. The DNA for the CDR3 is TGTGCCATCAGTGAGTTTAACAGGGGGTCCCCCTTTAACGAGCAGTACTTC. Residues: CAISEFNRGSPFNEQYF.

In nucleotides, the CDR3 is TGTGCCAGCAGCACCCGGACAGGGGGCGCTGGTAATGAAAAACTGTTTTTT. Encoded protein: CASSTRTGGAGNEKLFF. The V gene is TRBV3-1 (or the pseudogene TRBV3-2), the J gene TRBJ1-4; 11 bases are a match to TRBD1. This CDR3 has 17 residues. Looked up from germline, CDR1 is LGHDT and CDR2 is YNNKEL (reference sequence). Trimming removed 5 bases from V and 4 bases from J; junction bases left unmatched: 9.

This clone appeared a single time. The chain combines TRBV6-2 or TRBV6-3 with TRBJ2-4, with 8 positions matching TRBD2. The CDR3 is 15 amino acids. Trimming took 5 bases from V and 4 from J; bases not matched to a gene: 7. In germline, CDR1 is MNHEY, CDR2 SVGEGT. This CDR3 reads CASSQAGVDKNIQYF. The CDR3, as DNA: TGTGCCAGCAGTCAAGCGGGAGTAGATAAAAACATTCAGTACTTC.

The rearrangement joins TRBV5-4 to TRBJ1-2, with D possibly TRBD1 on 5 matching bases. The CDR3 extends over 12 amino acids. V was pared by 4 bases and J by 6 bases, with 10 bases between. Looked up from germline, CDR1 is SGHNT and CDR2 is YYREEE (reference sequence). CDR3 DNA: TGTGCCAGCAGCCCGCCGGGGGATGGCTACACCTTC. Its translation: CASSPPGDGYTF.

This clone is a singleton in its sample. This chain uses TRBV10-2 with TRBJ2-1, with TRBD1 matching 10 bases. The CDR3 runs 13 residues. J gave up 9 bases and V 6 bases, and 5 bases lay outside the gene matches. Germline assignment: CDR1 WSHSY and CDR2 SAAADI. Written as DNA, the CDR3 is TGCGCCAGCAGAGACAGGGGGCGATTTGAGCAGTTCTTC. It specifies CASRDRGRFEQFF.

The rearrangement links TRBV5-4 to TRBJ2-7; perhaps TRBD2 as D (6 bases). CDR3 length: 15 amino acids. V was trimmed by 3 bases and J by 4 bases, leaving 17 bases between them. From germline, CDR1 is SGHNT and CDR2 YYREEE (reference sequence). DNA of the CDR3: TGTGCCAGCAGCTCCCCTAGCGTTGGTTCATACGAGCAGTACTTC. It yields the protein CASSSPSVGSYEQYF.

In DNA, the CDR3 is TGTGCCAGTAGTATTATCCGGGGGTCTAATGAGCAGTTCTTC. This gives the protein CASSIIRGSNEQFF. This chain joins TRBV19 and TRBJ2-1; maybe TRBD2 (6 bases). Germline-derived CDR1 and CDR2 are LNHDA and SQIVND (reference sequence). Deletions cut 3 bases from V and 7 bases from J, with 13 bases between. The CDR3 loop spans 14 amino acids.

CDR3 residues: CASSIEASYEQYF. The CDR3 DNA reads TGTGCCAGTAGTATTGAGGCCTCCTACGAGCAGTACTTC. The rearrangement links TRBV19 to TRBJ2-7; D is unresolved. V lost 3 bases, J lost 0 bases, and 6 bases lay in between. The CDR3 covers 13 residues. The germline CDR1 and CDR2 sequences are LNHDA and SQIVND (reference sequence).

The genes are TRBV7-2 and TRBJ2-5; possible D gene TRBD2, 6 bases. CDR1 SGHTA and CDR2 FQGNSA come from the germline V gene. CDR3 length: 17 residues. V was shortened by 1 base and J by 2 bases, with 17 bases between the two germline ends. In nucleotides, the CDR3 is TGTGCCAGCAGCTTAGGCTTTCGGAGGGTGGGTCAAGAGACCCAGTACTTC. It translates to CASSLGFRRVGQETQYF.

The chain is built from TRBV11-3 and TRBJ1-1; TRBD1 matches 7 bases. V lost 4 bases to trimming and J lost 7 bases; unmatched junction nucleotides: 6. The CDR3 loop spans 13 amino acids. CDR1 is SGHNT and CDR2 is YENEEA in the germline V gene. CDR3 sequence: CASSSGDSNEAFF. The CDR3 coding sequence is TGTGCCAGCAGCTCCGGGGACAGCAATGAAGCTTTCTTT.

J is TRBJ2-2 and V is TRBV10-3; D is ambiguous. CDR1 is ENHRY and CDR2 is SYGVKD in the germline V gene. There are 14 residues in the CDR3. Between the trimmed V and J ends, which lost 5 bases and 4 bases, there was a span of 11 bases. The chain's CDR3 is CAISPAGVTGELFF. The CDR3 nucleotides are TGTGCCATCAGTCCGGCAGGCGTCACCGGGGAGCTGTTTTTT.

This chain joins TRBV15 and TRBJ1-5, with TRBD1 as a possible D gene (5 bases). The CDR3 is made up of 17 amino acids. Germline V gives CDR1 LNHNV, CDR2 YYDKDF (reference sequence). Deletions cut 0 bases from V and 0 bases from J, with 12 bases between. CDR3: CATSREQVRASNQPQHF. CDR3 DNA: TGTGCCACCAGCAGAGAACAGGTTAGGGCTAGCAATCAGCCCCAGCATTTT.

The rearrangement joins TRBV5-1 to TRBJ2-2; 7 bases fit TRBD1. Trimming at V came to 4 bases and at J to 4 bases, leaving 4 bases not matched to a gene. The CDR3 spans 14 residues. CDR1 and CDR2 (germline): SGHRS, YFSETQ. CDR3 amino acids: CASSRDSLTGELFF. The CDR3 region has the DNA TGCGCCAGCAGCCGGGACAGCCTCACCGGGGAGCTGTTTTTT.

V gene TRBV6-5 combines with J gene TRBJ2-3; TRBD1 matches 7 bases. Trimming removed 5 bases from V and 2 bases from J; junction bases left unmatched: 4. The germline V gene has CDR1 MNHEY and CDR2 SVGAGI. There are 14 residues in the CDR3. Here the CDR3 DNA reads TGTGCCAGCAGTACAGGGGCCGCCACAGATACGCAGTATTTT. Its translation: CASSTGAATDTQYF.

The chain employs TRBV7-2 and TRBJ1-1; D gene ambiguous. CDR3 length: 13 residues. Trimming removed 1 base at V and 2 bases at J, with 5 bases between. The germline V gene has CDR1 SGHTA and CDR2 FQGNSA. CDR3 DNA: TGTGCCAGCAGCTTAGACAGAAACACTGAAGCTTTCTTT. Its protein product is CASSLDRNTEAFF.

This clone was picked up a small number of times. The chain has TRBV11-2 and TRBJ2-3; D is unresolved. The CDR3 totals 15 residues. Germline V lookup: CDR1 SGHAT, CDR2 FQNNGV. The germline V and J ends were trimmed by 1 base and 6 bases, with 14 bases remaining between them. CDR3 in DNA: TGTGCCAGCAGCTTAGCGGTCGCAAGTTTGGATACGCAGTATTTT. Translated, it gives CASSLAVASLDTQYF.

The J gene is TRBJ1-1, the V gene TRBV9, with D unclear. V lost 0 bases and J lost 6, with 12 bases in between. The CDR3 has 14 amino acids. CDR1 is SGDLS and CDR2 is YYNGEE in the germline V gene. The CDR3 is CASSVEHREAEAFF. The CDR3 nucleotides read TGTGCCAGCAGCGTAGAGCATCGGGAGGCTGAAGCTTTCTTT.

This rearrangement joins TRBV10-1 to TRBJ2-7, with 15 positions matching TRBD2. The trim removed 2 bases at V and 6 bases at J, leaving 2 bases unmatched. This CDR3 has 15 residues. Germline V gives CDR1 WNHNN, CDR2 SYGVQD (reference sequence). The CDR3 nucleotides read TGCGCCAGCAGTGAGGGACTAGCGGGGGGGTTCGAGCAGTACTTC. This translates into CASSEGLAGGFEQYF.

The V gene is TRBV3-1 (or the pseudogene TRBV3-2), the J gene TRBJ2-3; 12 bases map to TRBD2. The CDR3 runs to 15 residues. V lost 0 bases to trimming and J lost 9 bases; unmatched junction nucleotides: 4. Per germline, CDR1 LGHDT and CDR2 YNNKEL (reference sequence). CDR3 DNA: TGTGCCAGCAGCCAAGAAAGGACTAGCGGGGACACGCAGTATTTT. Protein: CASSQERTSGDTQYF.

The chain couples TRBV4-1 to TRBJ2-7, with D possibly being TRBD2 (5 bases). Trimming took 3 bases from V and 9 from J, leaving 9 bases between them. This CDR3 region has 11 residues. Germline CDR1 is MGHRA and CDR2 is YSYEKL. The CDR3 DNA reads TGCGCCAGCAGCCAGGGGAGCGGGCAGTACTTC. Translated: CASSQGSGQYF.

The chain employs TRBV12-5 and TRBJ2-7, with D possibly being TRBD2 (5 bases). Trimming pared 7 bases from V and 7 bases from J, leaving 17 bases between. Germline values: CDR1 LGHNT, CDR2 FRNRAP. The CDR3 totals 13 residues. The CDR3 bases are TGTGCTAGTGTACCCGCACCATGGAGGGAGCAGTACTTC. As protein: CASVPAPWREQYF.

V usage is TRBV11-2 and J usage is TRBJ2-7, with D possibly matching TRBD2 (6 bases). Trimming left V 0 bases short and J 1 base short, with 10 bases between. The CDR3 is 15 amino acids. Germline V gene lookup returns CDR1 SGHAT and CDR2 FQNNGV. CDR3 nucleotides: TGTGCCAGCAGCTTAGATTCGGCGGGATCCTACGAGCAGTACTTC. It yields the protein CASSLDSAGSYEQYF.

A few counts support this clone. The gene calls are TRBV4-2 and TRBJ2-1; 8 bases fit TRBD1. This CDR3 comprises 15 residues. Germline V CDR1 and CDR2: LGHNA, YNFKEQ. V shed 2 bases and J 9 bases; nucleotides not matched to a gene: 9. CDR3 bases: TGTGCCAGCAGCCAACAAGGACAGGGCTTCGGTGAGCAGTTCTTC. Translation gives CASSQQGQGFGEQFF.

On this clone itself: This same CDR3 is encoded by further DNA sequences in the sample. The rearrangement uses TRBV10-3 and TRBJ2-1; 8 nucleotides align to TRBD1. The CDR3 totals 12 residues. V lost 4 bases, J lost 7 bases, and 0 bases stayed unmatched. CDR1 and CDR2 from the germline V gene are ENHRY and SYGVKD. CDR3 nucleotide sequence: TGTGCCATCAGTGGGACAGGGAATGAGCAGTTCTTC. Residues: CAISGTGNEQFF.